The next 18 T cell receptor beta chains were all read from a single sample in a study of early T cells in non-severe SARS-CoV-2 infection (dated by TCRdb to 2020 to 2022). The library was generated by 5' RACE. Instrument on record: NextSeq 500. The public reads were reanalyzed by TCRdb: fastp trimming at Q25, MiXCR alignment, in-frame beta chains only. Each CDR3 protein appears once, grouped with its most common genes and DNA. For this sample there are over 15,000 distinct CDR3 sequences; about 5.5% appear just once. The ten most abundant clones make up under 8.5% of the sample. The sequenced sample was whole blood. These receptors came from an adult who was a healthcare worker with PCR-confirmed SARS-CoV-2 infection or an uninfected control (not recorded which).

This clonotype has a handful of counts. This rearrangement joins TRBV28 to TRBJ2-7; a possible D gene is TRBD2 (5 bases). Trimming shortened V by 1 base and J by 4 bases, and 11 bases separated the two germline ends. The CDR3 runs 14 residues. Germline V gene data show CDR1 as MDHEN and CDR2 as SYDVKM. The CDR3: CASSLYLALYEQYF. The CDR3 nucleotides read TGTGCCAGCAGTTTATACCTAGCCTTATACGAGCAGTACTTC.

This clonotype appeared many times. V usage is TRBV7-7 and J usage is TRBJ2-3; 7 positions agree with TRBD1. V was clipped by 0 bases and J by 1 base; unmatched bases: 7. In germline, CDR1 is SSHAT, CDR2 FNYEAQ (reference sequence). This CDR3 region has 17 residues. The CDR3 DNA reads as TGTGCCAGCAGCTTAGCGCTAGGTGGACAGGGCACAGATACGCAGTATTTT. This sequence encodes CASSLALGGQGTDTQYF.

Ten or more counts support this clonotype. V and J are TRBV11-3 and TRBJ2-1; TRBD2 aligns across 13 bases. The CDR3 covers 14 residues. V lost 4 bases, J lost 8 bases, and 2 bases stayed unmatched. The germline V gene encodes CDR1 SGHNT and CDR2 YENEEA. CDR3 in amino acids: CASSYGLAGDEQFF. DNA for the CDR3: TGTGCCAGCAGCTACGGACTAGCGGGAGATGAGCAGTTCTTC.

In this sample, this clonotype turned up many times. The chain couples TRBV29-1 to TRBJ2-1; D ambiguous. The CDR3 runs to 13 residues. The V end lost 4 bases, the J end lost 7 bases, and 14 bases lay between the germline ends. Germline V gene lookup returns CDR1 SQVTM and CDR2 ANQGSEA. This CDR3 reads CSVGGWGSNEQFF. The CDR3 nucleotides are TGCAGCGTTGGCGGTTGGGGATCTAATGAGCAGTTCTTC.

Ten or more counts support this clonotype. This rearrangement joins TRBV6-2 or TRBV6-3 to TRBJ2-1; perhaps TRBD1 as D (6 bases). The V end was cut by 4 bases, the J end by 9 bases, with 13 bases between. Germline CDR1 MNHEY, CDR2 SVGEGT. This CDR3 spans 13 amino acids. The CDR3 spells CASSSQGLAEQFF. CDR3 sequence (DNA): TGTGCCAGCAGTTCCCAGGGGTTGGCTGAGCAGTTCTTC.

In this sample, this clonotype turned up many times. The rearrangement joins TRBV18 to TRBJ1-1, with TRBD1 identical over 7 bases. The junction had 11 bases not matched to a gene; V was cut back by 2 bases and J by 2 bases. The CDR3 contains 17 residues. CDR1 KGHSH and CDR2 LQKENI come from the germline V gene. The CDR3 nucleotides are TGTGCCAGCTCACCATTGCCCCGACAGGGCTTAAACACTGAAGCTTTCTTT. Protein sequence: CASSPLPRQGLNTEAFF.

This clonotype is classed as medium-sized. The rearrangement uses TRBV12-3 or TRBV12-4 and TRBJ2-3, with 9 bases lining up with TRBD2. J was trimmed by 0 bases and V by 5 bases; bases with no gene match: 3. CDR3 length: 15 amino acids. CDR3 sequence (DNA): TGTGCCAGCAGTGAGACTAGCGGTAGCACAGATACGCAGTATTTT. It yields the protein CASSETSGSTDTQYF.

This clonotype was counted at least ten times. The chain carries TRBV11-3 and TRBJ2-3; D perhaps matches TRBD2 (6 bases). Germline V CDR1 and CDR2: SGHNT, YENEEA. The V and J ends lost 4 bases and 5 bases respectively, with 10 bases between them. The CDR3 extends over 13 amino acids. The CDR3 sequence: CASSSWGEDTQYF. CDR3 nucleotide sequence: TGTGCCAGCAGCTCATGGGGGGAAGATACGCAGTATTTT.

This clonotype was observed many times. This chain joins TRBV20-1 and TRBJ2-1; 12 positions match TRBD1. The CDR3 is 14 amino acids. CDR1 is DFQATT and CDR2 is SNEGSKA in the germline V gene (reference sequence). Trimming at V came to 4 bases and at J to 6 bases, leaving 4 bases not matched to a gene. CDR3 coding DNA: TGCAGTGCTACCCGGGACAGGGGGCGCAATGAGCAGTTCTTC. Protein sequence: CSATRDRGRNEQFF.

The rearrangement uses TRBV2 and TRBJ2-3, with a weak D call TRBD1 (5 bases). The CDR3 consists of 17 residues. Trimming took off 4 bases at V and 3 bases at J, with 20 bases between the two ends. Per germline, CDR1 SNHLY and CDR2 FYNNEI. The DNA of the CDR3 is TGTGCCAGCAGTGTCACCACGTTTGGGCAGGGAACAGATACGCAGTATTTT. Amino acids: CASSVTTFGQGTDTQYF. The variable domain in full, with the rest retrieved from reference TRBV2 and TRBJ2-3, is EPEVTQTPSHQVTQMGQEVILRCVPISNHLYFYWYRQILGQKVEFLVSFYNNEISEKSEIFDDQFSVERPDGSNFTLKIRSTKLEDSAMYFCASSVTTFGQGTDTQYFGPGTRLTVL.

This clonotype has more than one count but fewer than ten. This chain uses TRBV5-1 with TRBJ2-3, with 13 bases matching TRBD2. Germline values: CDR1 SGHRS, CDR2 YFSETQ. This CDR3 is 15 amino acids long. V lost 4 bases, J lost 4 bases, and 3 bases stayed unmatched. This CDR3 reads CASSPGLAGADTQYF. In nucleotides, the CDR3 is TGCGCCAGCAGCCCCGGACTAGCGGGAGCAGATACGCAGTATTTT.

There are many counts of this clonotype. The gene calls are TRBV25-1 and TRBJ2-2; 10 bases are shared with TRBD2. Unmatched junction bases numbered 4, after V lost 6 bases and J lost 3 bases. There are 15 residues in the CDR3. Germline CDR1 reads MGHDK; CDR2 reads SYGVNS. DNA for the CDR3: TGTGCCAGCAGCGAACTAGCGGGACACACCGGGGAGCTGTTTTTT. Encoded protein: CASSELAGHTGELFF. Full variable domain (outside the CDR3, taken from reference TRBV25-1 and TRBJ2-2): EADIYQTPRYLVIGTGKKITLECSQTMGHDKMYWYQQDPGMELHLIHYSYGVNSTEKGDLSSESTVSRIRTEHFPLTLESARPSHTSQYLCASSELAGHTGELFFGEGSRLTVL.

The genes are TRBV6-5 and TRBJ1-6; 7 nucleotides align to TRBD1. The CDR3 is 14 residues long. From germline, CDR1 is MNHEY and CDR2 SVGAGI. Trimming cost V 6 bases and J 12 bases; bases outside gene matches: 11. This CDR3 reads CASSRSPGQRPLHF. DNA of the CDR3: TGTGCCAGCAGCCGATCTCCGGGACAGAGACCCCTCCACTTT.

In its sample, this clonotype was seen many times. The chain combines TRBV2 with TRBJ2-1, with 13 bases fitting TRBD2. There are 14 residues in the CDR3. CDR1 is SNHLY, CDR2 FYNNEI, per germline. V shed 4 bases and J 8 bases; nucleotides not matched to a gene: 2. The CDR3 region is CASSGTSGRDEQFF. The CDR3 DNA reads as TGTGCCAGCAGTGGGACTAGCGGGAGAGATGAGCAGTTCTTC.

This clonotype showed up many times. The chain employs TRBV15 and TRBJ2-7; 15 bases are shared with TRBD2. Losses at the gene ends were 0 bases for V and 6 bases for J; bases not matched to a gene: 6. In germline, CDR1 is LNHNV, CDR2 YYDKDF (reference sequence). The CDR3 is 17 amino acids. CDR3 in amino acids: CATSRDLRTSGRAEQYF. The CDR3 region has the DNA TGTGCCACCAGCAGAGATCTTCGGACTAGCGGGAGGGCCGAGCAGTACTTC.

V usage is TRBV28 and J usage is TRBJ2-5; D remains ambiguous. The CDR3 runs to 15 residues. Trimming pared 1 base from V and 5 bases from J, leaving 14 bases between. Germline values: CDR1 MDHEN, CDR2 SYDVKM. CDR3 protein: CASSLSRKEKETQYF. The CDR3 region has the DNA TGTGCCAGCAGTTTATCCAGGAAGGAGAAGGAGACCCAGTACTTC.

This clonotype occurred many times. The chain recombines TRBV7-2 with TRBJ2-1; D not resolved. Germline CDR1 and CDR2: SGHTA and FQGNSA. The CDR3 length is 11 residues. The ends were cut back, 11 bases at V and 4 bases at J, with 9 bases in the middle. CDR3 in DNA: TGTGCCGGCCAAAAATACAATGAGCAGTTCTTC. Its protein is CAGQKYNEQFF.

This clonotype is medium-sized by share. The chain has TRBV4-3 and TRBJ2-5; no clear D. CDR1 LGHNA and CDR2 YSLEER come from the germline V gene. The CDR3 runs 12 residues. The ends were cut back, 3 bases at V and 3 bases at J, with 5 bases in the middle. CDR3 nucleotide sequence: TGCGCCAGCAGCCAGGGAAAAGAGACCCAGTACTTC. Translating it yields CASSQGKETQYF.